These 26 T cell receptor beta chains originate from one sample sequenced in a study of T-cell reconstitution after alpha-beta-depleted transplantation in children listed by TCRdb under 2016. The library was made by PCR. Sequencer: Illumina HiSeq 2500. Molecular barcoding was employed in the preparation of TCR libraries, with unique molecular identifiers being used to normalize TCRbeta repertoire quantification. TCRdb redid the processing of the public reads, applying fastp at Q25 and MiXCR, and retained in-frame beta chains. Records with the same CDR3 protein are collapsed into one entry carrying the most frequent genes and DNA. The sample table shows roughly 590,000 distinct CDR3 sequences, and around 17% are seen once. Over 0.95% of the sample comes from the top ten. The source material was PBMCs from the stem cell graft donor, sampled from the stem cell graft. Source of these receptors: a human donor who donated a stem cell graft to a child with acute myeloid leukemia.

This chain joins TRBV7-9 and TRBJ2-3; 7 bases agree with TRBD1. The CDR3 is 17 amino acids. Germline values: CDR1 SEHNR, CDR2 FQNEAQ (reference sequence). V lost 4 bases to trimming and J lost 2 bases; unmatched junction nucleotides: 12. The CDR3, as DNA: TGTGCCAGCAGCTCCCGGAAAACAGGGGATTTCACAGATACGCAGTATTTT. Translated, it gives CASSSRKTGDFTDTQYF.

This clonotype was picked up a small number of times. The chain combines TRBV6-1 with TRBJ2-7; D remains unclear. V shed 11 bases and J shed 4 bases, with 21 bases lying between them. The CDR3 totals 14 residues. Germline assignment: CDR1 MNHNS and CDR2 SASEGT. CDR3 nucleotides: TGTGCCTCTTCCTCGACCCCCCAAGGATACGAGCAGTACTTC. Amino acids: CASSSTPQGYEQYF.

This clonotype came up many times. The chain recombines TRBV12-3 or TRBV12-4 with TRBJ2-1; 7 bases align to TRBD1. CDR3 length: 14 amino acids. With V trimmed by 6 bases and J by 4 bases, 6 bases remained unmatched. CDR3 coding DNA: TGTGCCAGCAGCTCCGGACAGGTGTACAATGAGCAGTTCTTC. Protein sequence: CASSSGQVYNEQFF.

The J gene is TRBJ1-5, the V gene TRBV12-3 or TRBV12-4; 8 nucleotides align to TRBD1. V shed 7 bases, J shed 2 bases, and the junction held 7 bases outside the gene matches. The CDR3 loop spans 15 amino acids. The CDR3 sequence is CASTQTGVGNQPQHF. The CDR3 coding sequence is TGTGCCAGCACCCAGACAGGGGTCGGCAATCAGCCCCAGCATTTT.

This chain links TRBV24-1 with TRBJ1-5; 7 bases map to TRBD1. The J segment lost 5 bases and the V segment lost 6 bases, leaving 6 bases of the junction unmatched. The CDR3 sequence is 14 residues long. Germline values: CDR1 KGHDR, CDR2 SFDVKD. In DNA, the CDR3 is TGTGCCACCAGTACCGACAGGGCGTATCAGCCCCAGCATTTT. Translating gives CATSTDRAYQPQHF.

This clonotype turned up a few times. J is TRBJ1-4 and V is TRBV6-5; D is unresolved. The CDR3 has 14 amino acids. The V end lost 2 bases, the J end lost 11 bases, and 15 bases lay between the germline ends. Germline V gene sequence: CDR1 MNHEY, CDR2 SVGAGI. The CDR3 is CASSYGRKTKKLFF. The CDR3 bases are TGTGCCAGCAGTTACGGACGGAAAACAAAGAAACTGTTTTTT.

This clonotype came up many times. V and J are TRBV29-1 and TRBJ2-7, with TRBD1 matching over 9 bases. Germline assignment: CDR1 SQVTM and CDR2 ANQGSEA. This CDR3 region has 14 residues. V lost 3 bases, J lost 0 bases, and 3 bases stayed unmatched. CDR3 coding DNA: TGCAGCGTTGATCTGGGACAGGGCTCCTACGAGCAGTACTTC. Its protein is CSVDLGQGSYEQYF.

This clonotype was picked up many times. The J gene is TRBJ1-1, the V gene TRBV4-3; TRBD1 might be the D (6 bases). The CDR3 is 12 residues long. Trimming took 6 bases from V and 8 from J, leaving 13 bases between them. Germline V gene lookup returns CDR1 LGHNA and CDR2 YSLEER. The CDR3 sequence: CASRGGKGEAFF. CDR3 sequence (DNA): TGCGCCAGCAGAGGGGGGAAGGGGGAAGCTTTCTTT.

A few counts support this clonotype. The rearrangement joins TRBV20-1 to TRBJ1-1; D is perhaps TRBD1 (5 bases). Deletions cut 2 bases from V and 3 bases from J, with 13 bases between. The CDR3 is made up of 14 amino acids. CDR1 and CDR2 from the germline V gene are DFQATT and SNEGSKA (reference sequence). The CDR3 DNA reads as TGCAGTGCTAGACCTCCAGGGAGATACACTGAAGCTTTCTTT. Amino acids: CSARPPGRYTEAFF.

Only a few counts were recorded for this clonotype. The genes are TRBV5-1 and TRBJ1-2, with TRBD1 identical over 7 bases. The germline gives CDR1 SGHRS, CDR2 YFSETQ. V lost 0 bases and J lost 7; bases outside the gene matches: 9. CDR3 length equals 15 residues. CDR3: CASSLAGQGGVGYTF. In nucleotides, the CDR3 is TGCGCCAGCAGCTTGGCCGGGCAGGGGGGAGTTGGCTACACCTTC. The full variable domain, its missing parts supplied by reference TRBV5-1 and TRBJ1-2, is KAGVTQTPRYLIKTRGQQVTLSCSPISGHRSVSWYQQTPGQGLQFLFEYFSETQRNKGNFPGRFSGRQFSNSRSEMNVSTLELGDSALYLCASSLAGQGGVGYTFGSGTRLTVV.

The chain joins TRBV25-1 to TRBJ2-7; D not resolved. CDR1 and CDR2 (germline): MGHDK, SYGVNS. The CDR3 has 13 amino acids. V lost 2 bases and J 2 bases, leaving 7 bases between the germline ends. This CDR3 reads CASSEKGTYEQYV. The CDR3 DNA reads TGTGCCAGCAGTGAAAAAGGGACCTACGAGCAGTACGTC.

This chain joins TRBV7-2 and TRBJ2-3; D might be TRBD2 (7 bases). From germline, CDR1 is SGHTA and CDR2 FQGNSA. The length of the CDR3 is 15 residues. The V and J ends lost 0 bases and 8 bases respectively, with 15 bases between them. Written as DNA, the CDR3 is TGTGCCAGCAGCTTAGCGGGGGGGCTTCGGGTTACGCAGTATTTT. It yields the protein CASSLAGGLRVTQYF.

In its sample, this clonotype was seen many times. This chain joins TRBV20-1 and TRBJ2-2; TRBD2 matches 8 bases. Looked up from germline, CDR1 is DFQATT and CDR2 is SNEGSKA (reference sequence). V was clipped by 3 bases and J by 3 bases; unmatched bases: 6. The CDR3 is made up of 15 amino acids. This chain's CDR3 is CSARTGGADTGELFF. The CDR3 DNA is TGCAGTGCTAGGACCGGGGGGGCCGACACCGGGGAGCTGTTTTTT.

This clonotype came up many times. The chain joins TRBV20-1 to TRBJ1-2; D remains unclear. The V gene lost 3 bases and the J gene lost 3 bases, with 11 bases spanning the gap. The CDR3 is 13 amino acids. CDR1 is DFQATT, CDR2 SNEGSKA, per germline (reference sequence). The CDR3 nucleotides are TGCAGTGCTAGGGGAAGCGGGGACTATGGCTACACCTTC. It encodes CSARGSGDYGYTF.

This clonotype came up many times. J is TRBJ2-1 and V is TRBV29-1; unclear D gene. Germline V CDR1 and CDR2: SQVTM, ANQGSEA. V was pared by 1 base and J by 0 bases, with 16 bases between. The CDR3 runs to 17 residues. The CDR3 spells CSVEGGDGISSYNEQFF. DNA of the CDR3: TGCAGCGTTGAAGGCGGTGATGGCATAAGCTCCTACAATGAGCAGTTCTTC.

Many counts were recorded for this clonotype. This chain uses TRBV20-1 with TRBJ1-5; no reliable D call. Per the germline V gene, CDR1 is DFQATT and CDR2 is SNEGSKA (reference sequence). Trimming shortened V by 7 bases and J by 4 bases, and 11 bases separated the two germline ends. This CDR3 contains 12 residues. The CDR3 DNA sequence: TGCAGTGTGGGATCGCTTAATCAGCCCCAGCATTTT. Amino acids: CSVGSLNQPQHF.

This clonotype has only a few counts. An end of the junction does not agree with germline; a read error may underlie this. The CDR3 DNA sequence: TGCTGTGCTAGAGTTCCTCCGGGTGCCGTGCATCAAGAGACCCAGTACTTC. Its translation is CCARVPPGAVHQETQYF. This rearrangement joins TRBV20-1 to TRBJ2-5; D unclear. CDR1 is DFQATT, CDR2 SNEGSKA, per germline (reference sequence). This CDR3 is 17 amino acids long.

The CDR3 sequence is CASSYSDSPGGPQHF. CDR3 DNA: TGTGCCAGCAGTTACTCTGACAGCCCCGGGGGGCCCCAGCATTTT. The genes are TRBV6-2 or TRBV6-3 and TRBJ1-5, with D possibly matching TRBD1 (5 bases). The germline V gene encodes CDR1 MNHEY and CDR2 SVGEGT. The CDR3 loop spans 15 amino acids. Trimming pared 0 bases from V and 9 bases from J, leaving 15 bases between.

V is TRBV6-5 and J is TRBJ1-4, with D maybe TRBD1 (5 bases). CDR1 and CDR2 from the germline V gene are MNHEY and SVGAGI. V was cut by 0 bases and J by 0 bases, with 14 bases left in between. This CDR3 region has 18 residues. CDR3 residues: CASSYSYGTGATNEKLFF. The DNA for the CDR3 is TGTGCCAGCAGTTACTCGTATGGGACGGGGGCAACTAATGAAAAACTGTTTTTT.

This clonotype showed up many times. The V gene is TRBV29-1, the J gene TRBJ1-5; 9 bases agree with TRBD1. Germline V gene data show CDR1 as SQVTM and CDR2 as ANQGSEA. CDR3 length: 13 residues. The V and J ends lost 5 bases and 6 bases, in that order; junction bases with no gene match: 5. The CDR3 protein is CSVPGTGLQPQHF. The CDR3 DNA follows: TGCAGCGTTCCCGGGACAGGGCTTCAGCCCCAGCATTTT. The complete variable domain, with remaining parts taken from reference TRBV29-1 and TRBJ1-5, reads SAVISQKPSRDICQRGTSLTIQCQVDSQVTMMFWYRQQPGQSLTLIATANQGSEATYESGFVIDKFPISRPNLTFSTLTVSNMSPEDSSIYLCSVPGTGLQPQHFGDGTRLSIL.

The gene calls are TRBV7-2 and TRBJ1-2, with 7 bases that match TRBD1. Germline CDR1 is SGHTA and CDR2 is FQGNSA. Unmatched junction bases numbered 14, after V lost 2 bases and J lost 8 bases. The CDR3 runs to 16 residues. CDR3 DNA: TGTGCCAGCAGCTTACAGGGGGAGATCGGAGAGTGGGGCTACACCTTC. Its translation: CASSLQGEIGEWGYTF.

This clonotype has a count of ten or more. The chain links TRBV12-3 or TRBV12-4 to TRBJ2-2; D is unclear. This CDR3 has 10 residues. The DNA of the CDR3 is TGTGCGTGGCGGACCGGGGAGCTGTTTTTT. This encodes CAWRTGELFF.

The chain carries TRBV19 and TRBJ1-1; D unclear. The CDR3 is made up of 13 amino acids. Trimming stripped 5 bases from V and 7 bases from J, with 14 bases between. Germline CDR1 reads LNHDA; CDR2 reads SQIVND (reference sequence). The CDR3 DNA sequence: TGTGCCAGTAGTGTCGGAAGGGCAAATGAAGCTTTCTTT. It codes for CASSVGRANEAFF.

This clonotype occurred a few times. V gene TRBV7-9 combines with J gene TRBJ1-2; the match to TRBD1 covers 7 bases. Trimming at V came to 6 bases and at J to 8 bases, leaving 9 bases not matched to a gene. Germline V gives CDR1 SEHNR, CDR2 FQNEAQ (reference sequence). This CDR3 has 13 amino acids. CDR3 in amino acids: CASSYGDSGGYTF. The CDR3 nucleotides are TGTGCCAGCAGTTACGGGGACAGTGGAGGCTACACCTTC. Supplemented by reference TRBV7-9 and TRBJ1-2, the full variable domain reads DTGVSQNPRHKITKRGQNVTFRCDPISEHNRLYWYRQTLGQGPEFLTYFQNEAQLEKSRLLSDRFSAERPKGSFSTLEIQRTEQGDSAMYLCASSYGDSGGYTFGSGTRLTVV.

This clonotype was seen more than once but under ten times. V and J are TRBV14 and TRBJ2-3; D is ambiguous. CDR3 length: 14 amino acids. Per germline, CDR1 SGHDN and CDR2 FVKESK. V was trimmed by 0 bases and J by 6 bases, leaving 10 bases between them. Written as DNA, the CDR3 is TGTGCCAGCAGCCAAGACGGAGACGGGGATACGCAGTATTTT. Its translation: CASSQDGDGDTQYF.

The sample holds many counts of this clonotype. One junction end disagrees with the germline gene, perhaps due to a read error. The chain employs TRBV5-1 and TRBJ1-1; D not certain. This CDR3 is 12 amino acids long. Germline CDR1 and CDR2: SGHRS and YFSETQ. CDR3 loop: CASSFQNTEAFF. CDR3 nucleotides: TGTGCCAGCAGTTTTCAGAACACTGAAGCTTTCTTT. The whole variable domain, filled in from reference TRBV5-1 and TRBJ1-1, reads KAGVTQTPRYLIKTRGQQVTLSCSPISGHRSVSWYQQTPGQGLQFLFEYFSETQRNKGNFPGRFSGRQFSNSRSEMNVSTLELGDSALYLCASSFQNTEAFFGQGTRLTVV.